This paragraph covers one TCR beta chain sequence. In the authors' workflow: Amplification with reference gene primers provided the estimates of nucleated cell counts. Clones were read by immunoSEQ multiplex PCR, and TCRdb kept only the in-frame ones, dropping some. V, J and clone size are those of that table, while D and trimming were read from the DNA. The table includes about 120,000 clones, less than 90% detected once. These data are taken from a study of blood T cell repertoires in COVID-19. Study in general: Samples of COVID-19 (acute and convalescent) were obtained from the United States, Italy and Spain. Sources were T cells, B-cell-depleted T cells, or PBMCs; the material itself was cDNA or gDNA.

Looked up from germline, CDR1 is SGHTA and CDR2 is FQGTGA. The CDR3 is made up of 14 amino acids. V dropped 5 bases and J dropped 3; count of bases not matched to a gene: 1. The sample taken for sequencing was peripheral blood. This clonotype originated in a man under 40 with acute or convalescent COVID-19. The V gene is TRBV7-3, the J gene TRBJ2-3; 11 bases are shared with TRBD2. The CDR3 DNA sequence: TGTGCCAGCAGCGCTAGCGGGAGGACAGATACGCAGTATTTT. Amino acids: CASSASGRTDTQYF.